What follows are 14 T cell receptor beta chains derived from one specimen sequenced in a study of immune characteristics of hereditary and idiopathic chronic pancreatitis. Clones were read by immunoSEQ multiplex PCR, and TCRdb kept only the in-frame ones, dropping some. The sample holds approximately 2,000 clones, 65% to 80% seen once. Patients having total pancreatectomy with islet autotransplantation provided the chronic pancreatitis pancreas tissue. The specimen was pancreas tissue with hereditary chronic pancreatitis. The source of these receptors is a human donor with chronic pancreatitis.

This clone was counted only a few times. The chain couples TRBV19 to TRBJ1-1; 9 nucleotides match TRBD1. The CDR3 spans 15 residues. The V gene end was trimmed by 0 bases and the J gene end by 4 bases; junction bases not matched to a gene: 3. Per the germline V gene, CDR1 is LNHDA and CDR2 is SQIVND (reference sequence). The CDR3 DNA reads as TGTGCCAGTAGTATAGAGGGGGACAGGGTCACTGAAGCTTTCTTT. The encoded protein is CASSIEGDRVTEAFF.

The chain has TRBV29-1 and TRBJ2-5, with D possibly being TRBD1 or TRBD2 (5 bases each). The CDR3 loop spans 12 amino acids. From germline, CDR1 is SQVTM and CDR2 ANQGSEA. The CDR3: CSTRDGQETQYF. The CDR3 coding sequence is TGCTCAACAAGGGACGGACAAGAGACCCAGTACTTC.

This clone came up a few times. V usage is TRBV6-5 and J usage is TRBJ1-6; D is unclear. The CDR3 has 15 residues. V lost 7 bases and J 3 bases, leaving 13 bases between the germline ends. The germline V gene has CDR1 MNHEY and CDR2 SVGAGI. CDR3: CASTDRALYNSPLHF. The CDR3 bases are TGTGCCAGCACGGACCGTGCCCTCTATAATTCACCCCTCCACTTT.

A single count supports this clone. This CDR3 reads CASSVDWEGGEETQYF. CDR3 bases: TGTGCCAGCAGCGTAGATTGGGAGGGAGGGGAAGAGACCCAGTACTTC. The chain has TRBV9 and TRBJ2-5; TRBD2 matches at 7 bases. Germline V CDR1 and CDR2: SGDLS, YYNGEE. CDR3 length equals 16 residues. Trimming cost V 0 bases and J 3 bases; bases outside gene matches: 8.

The CDR3 reads CASSQRTSGFSGANVLTF. For the CDR3, the DNA is TGTGCCAGCAGCCAAAGGACTAGCGGGTTCTCTGGGGCCAACGTCCTGACTTTC. The rearrangement uses TRBV4-2 and TRBJ2-6, with 11 bases lining up with TRBD2. The junction had 3 bases not matched to a gene; V was cut back by 2 bases and J by 0 bases. CDR3 length: 18 amino acids. Germline V gene lookup returns CDR1 LGHNA and CDR2 YNFKEQ.

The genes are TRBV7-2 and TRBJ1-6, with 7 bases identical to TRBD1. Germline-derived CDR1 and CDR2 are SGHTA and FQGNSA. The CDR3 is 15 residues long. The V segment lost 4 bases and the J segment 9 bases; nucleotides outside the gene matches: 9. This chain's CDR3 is CASSSNTGEGSPLHF. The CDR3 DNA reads TGTGCCAGCAGCTCAAACACAGGGGAGGGTTCACCCCTCCACTTT.

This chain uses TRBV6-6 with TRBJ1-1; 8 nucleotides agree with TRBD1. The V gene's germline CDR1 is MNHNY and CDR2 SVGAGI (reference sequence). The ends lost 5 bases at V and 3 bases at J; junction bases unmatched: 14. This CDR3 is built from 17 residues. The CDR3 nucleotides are TGTGCCAGCAGTCACCGGACAGGGCCCTACCTGGACACTGAAGCTTTCTTT. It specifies CASSHRTGPYLDTEAFF.

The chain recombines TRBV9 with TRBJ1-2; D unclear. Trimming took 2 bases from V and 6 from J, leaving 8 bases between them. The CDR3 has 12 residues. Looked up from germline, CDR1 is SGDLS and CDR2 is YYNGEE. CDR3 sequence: CASSVGLDGYTF. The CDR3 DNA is TGTGCCAGCAGCGTGGGGTTGGATGGCTACACCTTC.

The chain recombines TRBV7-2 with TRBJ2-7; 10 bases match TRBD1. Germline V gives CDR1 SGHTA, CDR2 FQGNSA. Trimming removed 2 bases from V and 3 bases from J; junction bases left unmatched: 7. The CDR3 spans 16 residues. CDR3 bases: TGTGCCAGCAGCTTAAGAGGAGGGACAGGGGACTACGAGCAGTACTTC. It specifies CASSLRGGTGDYEQYF.

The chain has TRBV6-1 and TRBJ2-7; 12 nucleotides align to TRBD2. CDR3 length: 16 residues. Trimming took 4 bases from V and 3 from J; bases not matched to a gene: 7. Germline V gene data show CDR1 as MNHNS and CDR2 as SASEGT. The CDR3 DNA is TGTGCCAGCAGTGGAATTCTAGCGGGGGGGCTCTACGAGCAGTACTTC. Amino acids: CASSGILAGGLYEQYF.

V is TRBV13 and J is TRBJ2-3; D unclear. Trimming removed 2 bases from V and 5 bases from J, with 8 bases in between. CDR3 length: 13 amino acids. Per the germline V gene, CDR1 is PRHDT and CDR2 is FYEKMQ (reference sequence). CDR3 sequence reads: CASSLTPQDTQYF. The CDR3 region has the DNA TGTGCCAGCAGCTTAACCCCACAAGATACGCAGTATTTT.

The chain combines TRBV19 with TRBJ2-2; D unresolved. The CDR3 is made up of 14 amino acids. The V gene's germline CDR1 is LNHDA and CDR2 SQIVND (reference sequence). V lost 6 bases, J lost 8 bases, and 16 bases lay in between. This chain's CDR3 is CASSPLEVAGELFF. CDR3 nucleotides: TGTGCCAGTAGCCCTCTAGAAGTGGCTGGGGAGCTGTTTTTT.

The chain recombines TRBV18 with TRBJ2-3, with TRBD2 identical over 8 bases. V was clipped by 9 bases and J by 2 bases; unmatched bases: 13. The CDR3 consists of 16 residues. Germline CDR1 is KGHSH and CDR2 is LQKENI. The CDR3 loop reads CASSGGLERHTDTQYF. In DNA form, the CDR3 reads TGTGCCAGTTCGGGGGGGCTTGAGCGGCACACAGATACGCAGTATTTT.

In nucleotides, the CDR3 is TGCGCCAGCAGCTTGGGGGGAAACTATGGCTACACCTTC. Its translation is CASSLGGNYGYTF. This chain uses TRBV5-1 with TRBJ1-2; the D is unclear. There are 13 residues in the CDR3. V was clipped by 0 bases and J by 2 bases, with 5 bases between them. Germline lookup yields CDR1 SGHRS and CDR2 YFSETQ.